Below, 24 T cell receptor beta chains from the same sample are listed, as sequenced in a study of PD-1 blockade in classical Hodgkin lymphoma. Indicated time point: cycle 4 day 1 (C4D1), after five to seven weeks of nivolumab. After autologous stem cell transplantation all patients relapsed, and prior brentuximab vedotin exposure differed between cohorts. Magnetic negative selection isolated CD8+ T cells from thawed PBMCs. TCRdb's table, derived via immunoSEQ multiplex PCR, lists solely in-frame clones and lacks some. The sample includes approximately 3,000 clones, 81% of them seen just once. Material: CD8+ T cells from blood, obtained before the fourth cycle of nivolumab. The receptor set was obtained from a human donor with classical Hodgkin lymphoma.

J is TRBJ1-1 and V is TRBV27; D is possibly TRBD1 (5 bases). Germline V gene data show CDR1 as MNHEY and CDR2 as SMNVEV (reference sequence). The CDR3 is made up of 16 amino acids. The V end lost 4 bases, the J end lost 1 base, and 16 bases lay between the germline ends. CDR3 DNA sequence: TGTGCCAGCAGTTATCAGGGATTTGGGTCGAACACTGAAGCTTTCTTT. As protein: CASSYQGFGSNTEAFF.

The V call is TRBV6-5, the J call TRBJ2-5; possible D gene TRBD2, 5 bases. The CDR3 consists of 12 residues. V was trimmed by 10 bases and J by 5 bases, leaving 14 bases between them. Germline loops: CDR1 MNHEY, CDR2 SVGAGI. The DNA for the CDR3 is TGTGCCACCGGGGTGGCGGTGGAGACCCAGTACTTC. It yields the protein CATGVAVETQYF.

The J gene is TRBJ2-2, the V gene TRBV7-3; D call uncertain. V lost 0 bases and J lost 4, with 18 bases in between. Germline V gene sequence: CDR1 SGHTA, CDR2 FQGTGA. The CDR3 spans 18 residues. The CDR3 nucleotides are TGTGCCAGCAGCTTAACCCCTCCGGTCGCAGGATTCACCGGGGAGCTGTTTTTT. This encodes CASSLTPPVAGFTGELFF.

This chain joins TRBV7-6 and TRBJ2-3; D is perhaps TRBD2 (6 bases). Deletions cut 4 bases from V and 3 bases from J, with 11 bases between. The length of the CDR3 is 14 residues. Germline values: CDR1 SGHVS, CDR2 FNYEAQ. DNA of the CDR3: TGTGCCAGCAGCTGGAGCGGGCGGACAGATACGCAGTATTTT. It yields the protein CASSWSGRTDTQYF.

The chain links TRBV13 to TRBJ1-2; D is ambiguous. The CDR3 has 12 residues. CDR1 is PRHDT and CDR2 is FYEKMQ in the germline V gene (reference sequence). V was clipped by 4 bases and J by 4 bases, with 7 bases between them. Here the CDR3 DNA reads TGTGCCAGCAGCTCCCGGTTCTATGGCTACACCTTC. Encoded protein: CASSSRFYGYTF.

CDR3 DNA: TGCGCCAGCAGTCCCCGGCTAGCGGGAGGGCCCTACGAGCAGTACTTC. Amino acids: CASSPRLAGGPYEQYF. The gene calls are TRBV4-3 and TRBJ2-7; 12 bases line up with TRBD2. J lost 2 bases, V lost 6 bases, and 8 bases had no gene match. The germline CDR1 and CDR2 sequences are LGHNA and YSLEER. This CDR3 has 16 residues.

This chain uses TRBV14 with TRBJ1-5; D uncertain. This CDR3 spans 13 amino acids. V lost 2 bases to trimming and J lost 6 bases, with 8 bases between them. Germline values: CDR1 SGHDN, CDR2 FVKESK. Here the CDR3 reads CASSQQWGQPQHF. CDR3 DNA sequence: TGTGCCAGCAGCCAACAATGGGGTCAGCCCCAGCATTTT.

This clone has only a few counts. The rearrangement joins TRBV23-1 to TRBJ2-7; the D is unclear. TRBV23-1 falls under the ORF class, with uncertain function. This CDR3 spans 18 amino acids. V was cut by 2 bases and J by 4 bases, with 24 bases left in between. In DNA form, the CDR3 reads TGCGCCAGCAGTCAAACTACTCTAACAGCTCCCACCTTTTACGAGCAGTACTTC. Amino acid sequence: CASSQTTLTAPTFYEQYF.

The CDR3 region is CASTTGSPYNEQFF. Here the CDR3 DNA reads TGTGCCAGCACCACAGGGTCGCCCTACAATGAGCAGTTCTTC. The V call is TRBV6-5, the J call TRBJ2-1; tentatively, D is TRBD1 (6 bases). This CDR3 comprises 14 residues. Germline lookup yields CDR1 MNHEY and CDR2 SVGAGI. V was cut by 7 bases and J by 2 bases, with 12 bases left in between.

The CDR3 DNA is TGCGCCAGCAGCCAAGCAGCGGGAGGCTTAGCGGAGACCCAGTACTTC. Its translation: CASSQAAGGLAETQYF. The chain uses TRBV4-3 and TRBJ2-5; 9 bases align to TRBD2. CDR3 length: 16 residues. With 1 base clipped from V and 5 bases from J, the junction kept 8 bases outside the gene matches. Germline values: CDR1 LGHNA, CDR2 YSLEER.

The gene calls are TRBV4-1 and TRBJ1-5; possible D gene TRBD1, 6 bases. The V gene lost 3 bases and the J gene lost 0 bases, with 12 bases spanning the gap. The CDR3 totals 16 residues. Germline V gene lookup returns CDR1 MGHRA and CDR2 YSYEKL. CDR3 bases: TGCGCCAGCAGCCATGAACAGGGTTATAGCAATCAGCCCCAGCATTTT. This translates into CASSHEQGYSNQPQHF.

V is TRBV9 and J is TRBJ2-3; 7 nucleotides agree with TRBD1. The CDR3 is made up of 16 amino acids. Trimming took 4 bases from V and 2 from J; bases not matched to a gene: 10. Looked up from germline, CDR1 is SGDLS and CDR2 is YYNGEE. The CDR3 nucleotides are TGTGCCAGCAGCAACCGACGGGACAGTCTCACAGATACGCAGTATTTT. Protein sequence: CASSNRRDSLTDTQYF.

The V call is TRBV4-2, the J call TRBJ2-7; D remains ambiguous. The CDR3 contains 12 residues. Trimming stripped 3 bases from V and 6 bases from J, with 9 bases between. The germline CDR1 and CDR2 sequences are LGHNA and YNFKEQ. CDR3 region: CASSHPRSEQYF. CDR3 nucleotide sequence: TGTGCCAGCAGCCACCCCAGGTCCGAGCAGTACTTC.

The chain is built from TRBV9 and TRBJ2-3, with 8 bases matching TRBD2. Germline loops: CDR1 SGDLS, CDR2 YYNGEE. The V and J ends lost 2 bases and 3 bases, in that order; junction bases with no gene match: 5. This CDR3 contains 15 residues. The CDR3 is CASSVGGARTDTQYF. DNA for the CDR3: TGTGCCAGCAGCGTCGGGGGGGCTCGTACAGATACGCAGTATTTT.

The chain has TRBV7-6 and TRBJ1-6; 9 bases are a match to TRBD1. V lost 3 bases and J lost 5; bases outside the gene matches: 8. Germline loops: CDR1 SGHVS, CDR2 FNYEAQ. The CDR3 has 17 residues. DNA for the CDR3: TGTGCCAGCAGCTTTTTTCCCGGGACAGGGCATAATTCACCCCTCCACTTT. This gives the protein CASSFFPGTGHNSPLHF.

The V and J genes are TRBV6-1 and TRBJ1-1; D gene ambiguous. This CDR3 region has 14 residues. Germline V gene sequence: CDR1 MNHNS, CDR2 SASEGT. V was trimmed by 2 bases and J by 1 base, leaving 8 bases between them. The CDR3 DNA is TGTGCCAGCAGTGAATCTGCTGCGAACACTGAAGCTTTCTTT. This encodes CASSESAANTEAFF.

This clone was seen a few times. The same CDR3 also results from other DNA sequences found in this sample. This chain uses TRBV10-3 with TRBJ1-5, with TRBD1 matching 10 bases. V was clipped by 9 bases and J by 0 bases; unmatched bases: 2. The length of the CDR3 is 14 residues. Germline loops: CDR1 ENHRY, CDR2 SYGVKD. The CDR3, as DNA: TGTGCCATTGGGACAGGGGATAGCAATCAGCCCCAGCATTTT. Encoded protein: CAIGTGDSNQPQHF.

The chain has TRBV6-1 and TRBJ2-1, with 11 bases aligning to TRBD2. Germline loops: CDR1 MNHNS, CDR2 SASEGT. J lost 8 bases, V lost 5 bases, and 5 bases had no gene match. CDR3 size: 14 residues. In DNA form, the CDR3 reads TGTGCCAGCAGTTATAGCGGGGGGGGATATGAGCAGTTCTTC. This translates into CASSYSGGGYEQFF.

Here the CDR3 reads CASSSSGTGEETQYF. The CDR3 DNA sequence: TGTGCCAGCAGCTCATCCGGGACAGGGGAGGAGACCCAGTACTTC. V and J are TRBV11-2 and TRBJ2-5; TRBD1 aligns across 10 bases. Trimming at V came to 4 bases and at J to 5 bases, leaving 7 bases not matched to a gene. The CDR3 is 15 residues long. Germline V gene lookup returns CDR1 SGHAT and CDR2 FQNNGV.

This clone came up a few times. The chain couples TRBV19 to TRBJ1-1; D is ambiguous. The CDR3 has 11 residues. Trimming removed 10 bases from V and 0 bases from J, with 6 bases in between. The germline CDR1 and CDR2 sequences are LNHDA and SQIVND (reference sequence). The DNA for the CDR3 is TGTGCCACCACAGTGAACACTGAAGCTTTCTTT. The encoded protein is CATTVNTEAFF. Together with reference TRBV19 and TRBJ1-1, the CDR3 gives the full variable domain: DGGITQSPKYLFRKEGQNVTLSCEQNLNHDAMYWYRQDPGQGLRLIYYSQIVNDFQKGDIAEGYSVSREKKESFPLTVTSAQKNPTAFYLCATTVNTEAFFGQGTRLTVV.

The V and J genes are TRBV7-6 and TRBJ2-2; TRBD1 matches at 9 bases. The CDR3 is 20 amino acids. V lost 1 base and J lost 3; bases outside the gene matches: 15. Germline loops: CDR1 SGHVS, CDR2 FNYEAQ. In DNA, the CDR3 is TGTGCCAGCAGCTTAGTAGGGACAGGGCTGGTTAATTTCTACACCGGGGAGCTGTTTTTT. Translated: CASSLVGTGLVNFYTGELFF. Supplemented by reference TRBV7-6 and TRBJ2-2, the full variable domain reads GAGVSQSPRYKVTKRGQDVALRCDPISGHVSLYWYRQALGQGPEFLTYFNYEAQQDKSGLPNDRFSAERPEGSISTLTIQRTEQRDSAMYRCASSLVGTGLVNFYTGELFFGEGSRLTVL.

The V and J genes are TRBV27 and TRBJ1-6, with 9 bases matching TRBD1. This CDR3 is built from 16 residues. Germline CDR1 and CDR2: MNHEY and SMNVEV (reference sequence). V was clipped by 6 bases and J by 6 bases; unmatched bases: 9. CDR3 nucleotides: TGTGCCAGCAGACCCTTATTGGACAGGGGTAATTCACCCCTCCACTTT. Amino acid sequence: CASRPLLDRGNSPLHF.

The chain joins TRBV5-1 to TRBJ2-7; D uncertain. V lost 3 bases and J lost 0, with 10 bases in between. The CDR3 covers 14 residues. Germline V gene lookup returns CDR1 SGHRS and CDR2 YFSETQ. CDR3: CASSWKASSYEQYF. The CDR3 DNA follows: TGCGCCAGCAGCTGGAAGGCCAGCTCCTACGAGCAGTACTTC.

The chain joins TRBV5-4 to TRBJ2-1; 7 nucleotides align to TRBD1. The V gene's germline CDR1 is SGHNT and CDR2 YYREEE (reference sequence). The CDR3 loop spans 15 amino acids. The V and J ends lost 4 bases and 1 base, in that order; junction bases with no gene match: 5. The DNA of the CDR3 is TGTGCCAGCAGCGCTCAGGGGGTATCCTACAATGAGCAGTTCTTC. Residues: CASSAQGVSYNEQFF.